The T cell receptor (beta chain) described here comes from a study of OX40 agonist ivuxolimab in advanced cancers. Overall study context: The drug used for patients, ivuxolimab, was an agonistic anti-OX40 (CD134) antibody. Patients in the trial were receiving intravenous ivuxolimab every 2 weeks, at doses of 0.01 to 10 mg/kg.

The CDR3 runs to 17 residues. V lost 5 bases, J lost 1 base, and 15 bases lay in between. Germline V gene lookup returns CDR1 SGHTA and CDR2 FQGNSA. Sequenced by immunoSEQ multiplex PCR; TCRdb stores in-frame clones only, minus some. Of around 100,000 clones detected, 75% to 95% appear once; the ten largest clones hold approximately 0.58%. The V call is TRBV7-2, the J call TRBJ2-6; no reliable D call. The receptor's source is an adult with an advanced solid tumor such as melanoma, head and neck, liver or kidney cancer. Sequences were derived from CD4+ or CD8+ T cells sorted from blood, sampled in a trial of the OX40 agonist ivuxolimab. The DNA of the CDR3 is TGTGCCAGCAGCCCTAGGTTTGGGGATTCTGGGGCCAACGTCCTGACTTTC. Translated: CASSPRFGDSGANVLTF.